Detailed here is one T cell receptor (beta chain). Its cognate antigen has yet to be identified. It has no much larger one-base neighbor in the sample; base qualities were not kept. This sample stems from a study of response to subunit inactivated influenza vaccine (dated by TCRdb to the late 2010s). About the full investigation: Deep quantitative profiling of the T cell receptor repertoire was used in the study to follow responses to a trivalent subunit inactivated influenza vaccine.

Libraries came from RT-PCR. Instrument used: Illumina HiSeq 2500. TCRdb ran its own pipeline on the public reads, namely fastp trimming at Q25 and MiXCR clone calling, and kept in-frame beta chains. CDR3 protein duplicates are merged, each entry listing the most common genes and DNA. The sample table shows more than 700,000 distinct CDR3 sequences, and 20% to 25% are seen once. 10% of the sample is in the top ten clones. Summary of the overall study and its limitations: According to the authors, only a limited number of new T cells may be recruited by each seasonal influenza vaccination.

From V the trimming removes 6 bases and from J it removes 5 bases, while the gene matches leave 9 bases of the junction unaccounted for. For CDR1 and CDR2, the germline V gene (reference sequence) lists DFQATT and SNEGSKA. The CDR3 goes from the cysteine to the phenylalanine over 14 residues. The entry retains the CDR3 DNA only, 42 bases that are in frame from base 1. The sequence joins TRBV20-1 to TRBJ2-5; 10 middle bases align to TRBD1. Source: PBMCs from blood, taken more than 4 days after vaccination. The TCR comes from a man in his fifties or sixties who received an inactivated influenza vaccine. Donor details come from another sample of the same person, matched by shared clones. CDR3 loop: CSAAGTGAPETQYF. The sequenced DNA is TGCAGTGCGGCCGGGACAGGGGCTCCTGAGACCCAGTACTTC.